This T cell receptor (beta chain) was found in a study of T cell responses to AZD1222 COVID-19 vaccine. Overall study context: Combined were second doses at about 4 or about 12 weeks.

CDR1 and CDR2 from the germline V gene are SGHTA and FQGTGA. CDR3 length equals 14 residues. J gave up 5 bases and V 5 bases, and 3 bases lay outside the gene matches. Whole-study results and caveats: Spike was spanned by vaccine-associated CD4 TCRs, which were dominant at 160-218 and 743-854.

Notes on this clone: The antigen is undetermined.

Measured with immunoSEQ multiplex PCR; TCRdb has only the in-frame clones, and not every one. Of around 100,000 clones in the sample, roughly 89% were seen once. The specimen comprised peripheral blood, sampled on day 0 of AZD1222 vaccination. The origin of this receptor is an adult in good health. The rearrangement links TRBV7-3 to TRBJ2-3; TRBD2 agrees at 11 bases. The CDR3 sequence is CASSLGLAGDTQYF. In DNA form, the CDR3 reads TGTGCCAGCAGCCTAGGACTAGCGGGAGATACGCAGTATTTT.